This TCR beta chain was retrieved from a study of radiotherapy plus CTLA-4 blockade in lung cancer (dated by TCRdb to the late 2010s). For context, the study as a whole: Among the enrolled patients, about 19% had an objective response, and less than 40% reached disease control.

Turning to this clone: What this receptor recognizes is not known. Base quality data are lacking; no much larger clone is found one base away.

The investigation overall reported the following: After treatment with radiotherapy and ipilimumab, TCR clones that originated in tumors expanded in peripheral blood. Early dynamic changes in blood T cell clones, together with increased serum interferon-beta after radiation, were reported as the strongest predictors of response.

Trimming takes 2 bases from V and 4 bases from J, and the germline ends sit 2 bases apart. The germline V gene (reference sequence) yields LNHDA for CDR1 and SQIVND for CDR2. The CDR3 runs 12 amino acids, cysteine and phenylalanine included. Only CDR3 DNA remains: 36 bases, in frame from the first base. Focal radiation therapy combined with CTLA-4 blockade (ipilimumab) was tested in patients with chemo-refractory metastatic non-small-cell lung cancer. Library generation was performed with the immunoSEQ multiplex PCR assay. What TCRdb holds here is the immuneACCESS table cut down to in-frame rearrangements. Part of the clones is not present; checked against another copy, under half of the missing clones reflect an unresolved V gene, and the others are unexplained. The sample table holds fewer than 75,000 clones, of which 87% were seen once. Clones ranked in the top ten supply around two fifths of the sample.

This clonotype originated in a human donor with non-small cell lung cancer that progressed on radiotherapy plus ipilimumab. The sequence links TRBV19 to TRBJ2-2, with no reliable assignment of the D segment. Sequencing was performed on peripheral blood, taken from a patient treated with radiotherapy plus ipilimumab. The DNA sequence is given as TGTGCCAGTAGTATAAGCACCGGGGAGCTGTTTTTT. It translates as CASSISTGELFF.